These 21 T cell receptor beta chains originate from one sample sequenced in a study of T cells in Graves' hyperthyroidism and ophthalmopathy. TCR beta CDR3 regions were amplified from RNA transcripts. Using the HTBI primer set, a first-round RT-PCR was run on the TCR CDR3. TCRdb used MiXCR to reprocess the multiplex PCR reads, holding one entry per CDR3 protein. The sample has fewer than 250,000 distinct CDR3 sequences; roughly a quarter are singletons. The source material was blood. The receptors were gathered from a woman between 40 and 50 years old with Graves' ophthalmopathy.

This clonotype was recorded many times. The chain employs TRBV20-1 and TRBJ2-7; TRBD2 might be the D (6 bases). Germline CDR1 is DFQATT and CDR2 is SNEGSKA (reference sequence). The V end lost 4 bases, the J end lost 3 bases, and 16 bases lay between the germline ends. The CDR3 extends over 14 amino acids. The CDR3, as DNA: TGCAGTGCTAAATCACGGCGGGATCACTACGAGCAGTACTTC. Its translation: CSAKSRRDHYEQYF.

This clonotype was seen repeatedly, ten times or more. The V gene is TRBV11-2, the J gene TRBJ2-7, with 7 positions matching TRBD1. Germline loops: CDR1 SGHAT, CDR2 FQNNGV. After removal of 5 bases from V and 4 bases from J, the junction contained 8 bases not matched to a gene. This CDR3 region has 14 residues. CDR3 nucleotide sequence: TGTGCCAGCAGCACACAGGGGTTGGGTTACGAGCAGTACTTC. This translates into CASSTQGLGYEQYF.

This clonotype was detected many times. The DNA of the CDR3 is TGTGCCAGCAGGGCTCCGGGACAGGGGGCTGGAGGGGCCAACGTCCTGACTTTC. This translates into CASRAPGQGAGGANVLTF. This chain uses TRBV6-2 or TRBV6-3 with TRBJ2-6; TRBD1 aligns across 12 bases. J lost 4 bases, V lost 6 bases, and 10 bases had no gene match. Germline assignment: CDR1 MNHEY and CDR2 SVGEGT. The CDR3 is 18 residues long.

This clonotype appeared many times. V usage is TRBV6-1 and J usage is TRBJ1-1, with 9 nucleotides matching TRBD1. Germline-derived CDR1 and CDR2 are MNHNS and SASEGT. The CDR3 runs 14 residues. V was pared by 3 bases and J by 5 bases, with 4 bases of the junction left unmatched. CDR3: CASSDKGQGTEAFF. The CDR3 DNA reads as TGTGCCAGCAGTGATAAGGGACAGGGTACTGAAGCTTTCTTT.

This clonotype was recorded only once. V is TRBV20-1 and J is TRBJ2-7, with 13 bases lining up with TRBD2. The CDR3 covers 17 residues. Trimming took 6 bases from V and 2 from J; bases not matched to a gene: 13. The V gene's germline CDR1 is DFQATT and CDR2 SNEGSKA (reference sequence). The chain's CDR3 is CSANTGLAGVRAYEQYF. Here the CDR3 DNA reads TGCAGTGCGAACACCGGACTAGCGGGAGTCCGCGCCTACGAGCAGTACTTC.

The sample holds many counts of this clonotype. The genes are TRBV24-1 and TRBJ2-6, with 7 bases that match TRBD2. V shed 2 bases, J shed 0 bases, and the junction held 12 bases outside the gene matches. This CDR3 spans 20 amino acids. Per germline, CDR1 KGHDR and CDR2 SFDVKD. In nucleotides, the CDR3 is TGTGCCACCAGTGATTCCCGGTTGGCGGGAGACCCCTCTGGGGCCAACGTCCTGACTTTC. This gives the protein CATSDSRLAGDPSGANVLTF.

This clonotype was seen at least ten times. The junction does not match germline at one end; this may be a read error. This chain connects TRBV28 to TRBJ2-6; 9 bases fit TRBD2. The CDR3 consists of 17 residues. Germline V gene lookup returns CDR1 MDHEN and CDR2 SYDVKM. The CDR3, as DNA: TGTGCCAGCAATTTAGCGGGAGAGGTGTCTGGGGCCAACGTCCTGACTTTC. Protein sequence: CASNLAGEVSGANVLTF.

The table lists this clonotype with many counts. V gene TRBV11-2 combines with J gene TRBJ2-2; D unresolved. The CDR3 loop spans 15 amino acids. V was shortened by 2 bases and J by 4 bases, with 11 bases between the two germline ends. CDR1 SGHAT and CDR2 FQNNGV come from the germline V gene. This CDR3 reads CASSLYQGSTGELFF. CDR3 in DNA: TGTGCCAGCAGCTTATATCAAGGCAGCACCGGGGAGCTGTTTTTT. The variable domain in full, with the rest retrieved from reference TRBV11-2 and TRBJ2-2, is EAGVAQSPRYKIIEKRQSVAFWCNPISGHATLYWYQQILGQGPKLLIQFQNNGVVDDSQLPKDRFSAERLKGVDSTLKIQPAKLEDSAVYLCASSLYQGSTGELFFGEGSRLTVL.

This clonotype occurred many times. This sequence joins TRBV30 and TRBJ2-1, with TRBD2 matching over 10 bases. J lost 4 bases, V lost 3 bases, and 6 bases had no gene match. Germline values: CDR1 GTSNPN, CDR2 SVGIG (reference sequence). The CDR3 sequence is 15 residues long. This CDR3 reads CAWSVAGGPYNEQFF. The CDR3, as DNA: TGTGCCTGGAGCGTAGCGGGAGGACCTTACAATGAGCAGTTCTTC.

The J gene is TRBJ2-7, the V gene TRBV19; 10 bases are shared with TRBD1. This CDR3 region has 11 residues. J gave up 13 bases and V 3 bases, and 3 bases lay outside the gene matches. Looked up from germline, CDR1 is LNHDA and CDR2 is SQIVND (reference sequence). The CDR3 nucleotides read TGTGCCAGTAGTATTGGGACAGGGGTCTACTTC. Its protein product is CASSIGTGVYF.

This clonotype was picked up many times. The V gene is TRBV27, the J gene TRBJ2-7; D perhaps matches TRBD2 (6 bases). Germline CDR1 MNHEY, CDR2 SMNVEV (reference sequence). The CDR3 runs to 13 residues. V lost 5 bases to trimming and J lost 7 bases, with 15 bases between them. The CDR3 DNA is TGTGCCAGCAGTGTATACCGGGACTCAGAGCAGTACTTC. Its protein product is CASSVYRDSEQYF.

This clonotype was seen at least ten times. The chain links TRBV6-5 to TRBJ2-5; a possible D gene is TRBD2 (6 bases). Germline-derived CDR1 and CDR2 are MNHEY and SVGAGI. This CDR3 contains 13 residues. Deletions cut 5 bases from V and 1 base from J, with 8 bases between. CDR3: CASSRLVQETQYF. In DNA form, the CDR3 reads TGTGCCAGCAGTCGACTAGTCCAAGAGACCCAGTACTTC.

This clonotype was observed many times. V and J are TRBV11-2 and TRBJ2-1; D ambiguous. The CDR3 is made up of 15 amino acids. Trimming pared 5 bases from V and 7 bases from J, leaving 18 bases between. CDR1 is SGHAT, CDR2 FQNNGV, per germline. CDR3 nucleotides: TGTGCCAGCAGCCCGATGAGCGTCTCTAGTAATGAGCAGTTCTTC. Its translation: CASSPMSVSSNEQFF.

Written as DNA, the CDR3 is TGTGCCAGCAGCTACCAGCGGCACACTGAAGCTTTCTTT. Amino acid sequence: CASSYQRHTEAFF. V and J are TRBV7-8 and TRBJ1-1; unclear D gene. Per germline, CDR1 SGHVS and CDR2 FQNEAQ. Trimming removed 4 bases from V and 3 bases from J, with 9 bases in between. The CDR3 consists of 13 residues.

This clonotype turned up a few times. V is TRBV12-3 or TRBV12-4 and J is TRBJ1-1; 7 bases align to TRBD1. The CDR3 is 13 amino acids. J lost 4 bases, V lost 9 bases, and 8 bases had no gene match. The CDR3 bases are TGTGCCAGTCGGACAGGAGGGATCACTGAAGCTTTCTTT. Translated: CASRTGGITEAFF.

This clonotype was detected only once. The CDR3 DNA follows: TGTGCCAGCAGTGCACAGGGCCGAATGAACACTGAAGCTTTCTTT. Its protein is CASSAQGRMNTEAFF. This chain connects TRBV6-1 to TRBJ1-1, with a tentative D call TRBD1 (6 bases). This CDR3 is built from 15 residues. V shed 4 bases and J shed 0 bases, with 12 bases lying between them. Germline V gives CDR1 MNHNS, CDR2 SASEGT.

This clonotype has ten or more counts. The chain recombines TRBV7-2 with TRBJ1-2; 8 bases are shared with TRBD1. Looked up from germline, CDR1 is SGHTA and CDR2 is FQGNSA. V dropped 4 bases and J dropped 7; count of bases not matched to a gene: 11. There are 15 residues in the CDR3. The CDR3 region is CASSYGQGLGTGYTF. CDR3 bases: TGTGCCAGCAGCTACGGACAGGGCCTCGGTACTGGCTACACCTTC.

This clonotype was counted at least ten times. This chain connects TRBV3-1 to TRBJ2-7; 13 nucleotides match TRBD2. V dropped 4 bases and J dropped 2; count of bases not matched to a gene: 11. In germline, CDR1 is LGHDT, CDR2 YNNKEL (reference sequence). CDR3 length: 18 amino acids. CDR3 protein: CASSPTSGRASFPYEQYF. CDR3 bases: TGTGCCAGCAGCCCTACTAGCGGGAGGGCCTCCTTTCCCTACGAGCAGTACTTC.

This clonotype was detected ten times or more. The gene calls are TRBV6-1 and TRBJ2-7, with a weak D call TRBD2 (5 bases). The CDR3 is 12 residues long. The germline V gene has CDR1 MNHNS and CDR2 SASEGT. The V end lost 1 base, the J end lost 6 bases, and 7 bases lay between the germline ends. The CDR3 loop reads CASSEVRAEQYF. The CDR3 DNA reads as TGTGCCAGCAGTGAAGTGAGGGCCGAGCAGTACTTC.

This chain uses TRBV28 with TRBJ2-7, with D perhaps TRBD1 or TRBD2 (5 bases each). This CDR3 has 12 amino acids. Trimming pared 7 bases from V and 2 bases from J, leaving 9 bases between. The germline CDR1 and CDR2 sequences are MDHEN and SYDVKM. CDR3 residues: CASTRGPYEQYF. CDR3 DNA sequence: TGTGCCAGCACTCGGGGCCCCTACGAGCAGTACTTC.

This clonotype has a count of ten or more. The rearrangement links TRBV6-5 to TRBJ1-3; D call uncertain. This CDR3 is built from 11 residues. Trimming pared 4 bases from V and 11 bases from J, leaving 9 bases between. CDR1 MNHEY and CDR2 SVGAGI come from the germline V gene. CDR3 sequence: CASSWASAIYF. CDR3 nucleotides: TGTGCCAGCAGTTGGGCCTCGGCCATATATTTT.